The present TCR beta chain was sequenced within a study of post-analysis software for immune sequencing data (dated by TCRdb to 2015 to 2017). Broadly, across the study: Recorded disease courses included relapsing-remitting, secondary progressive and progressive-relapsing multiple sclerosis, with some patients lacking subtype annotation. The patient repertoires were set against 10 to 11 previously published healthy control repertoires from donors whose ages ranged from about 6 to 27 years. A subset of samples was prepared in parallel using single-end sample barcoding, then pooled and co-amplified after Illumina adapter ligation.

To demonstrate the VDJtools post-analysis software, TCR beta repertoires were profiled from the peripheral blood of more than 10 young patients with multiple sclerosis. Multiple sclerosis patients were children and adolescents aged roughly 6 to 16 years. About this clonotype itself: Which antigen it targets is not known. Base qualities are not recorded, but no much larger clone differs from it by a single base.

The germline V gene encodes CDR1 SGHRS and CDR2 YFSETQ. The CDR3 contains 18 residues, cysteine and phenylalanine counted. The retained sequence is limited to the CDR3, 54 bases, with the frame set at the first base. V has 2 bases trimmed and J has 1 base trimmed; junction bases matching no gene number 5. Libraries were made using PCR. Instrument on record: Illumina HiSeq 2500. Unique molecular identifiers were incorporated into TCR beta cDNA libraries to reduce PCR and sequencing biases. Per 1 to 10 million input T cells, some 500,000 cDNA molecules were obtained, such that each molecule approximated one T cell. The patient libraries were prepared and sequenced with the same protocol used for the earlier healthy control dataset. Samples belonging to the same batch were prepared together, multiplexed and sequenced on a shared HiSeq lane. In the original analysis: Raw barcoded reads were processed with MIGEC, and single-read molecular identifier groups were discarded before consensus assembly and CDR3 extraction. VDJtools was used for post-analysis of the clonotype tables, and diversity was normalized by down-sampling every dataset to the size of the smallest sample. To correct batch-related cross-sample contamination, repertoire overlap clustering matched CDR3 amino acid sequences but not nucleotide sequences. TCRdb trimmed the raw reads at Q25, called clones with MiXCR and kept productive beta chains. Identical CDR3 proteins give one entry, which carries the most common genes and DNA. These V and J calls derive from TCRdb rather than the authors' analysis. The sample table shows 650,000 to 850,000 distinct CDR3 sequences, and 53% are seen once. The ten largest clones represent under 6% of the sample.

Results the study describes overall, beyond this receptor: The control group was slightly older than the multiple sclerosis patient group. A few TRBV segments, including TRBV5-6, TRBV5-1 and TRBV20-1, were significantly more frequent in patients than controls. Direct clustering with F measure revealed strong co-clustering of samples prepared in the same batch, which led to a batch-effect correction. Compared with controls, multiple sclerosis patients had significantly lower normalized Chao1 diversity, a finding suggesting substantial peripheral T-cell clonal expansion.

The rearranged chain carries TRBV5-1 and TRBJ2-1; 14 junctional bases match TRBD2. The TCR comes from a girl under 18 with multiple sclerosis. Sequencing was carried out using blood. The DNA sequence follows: TGCGCCAGCAGCTTCGGGACTAGCGGGAGTAATTCCTACAATGAGCAGTTCTTC. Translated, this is CASSFGTSGSNSYNEQFF.